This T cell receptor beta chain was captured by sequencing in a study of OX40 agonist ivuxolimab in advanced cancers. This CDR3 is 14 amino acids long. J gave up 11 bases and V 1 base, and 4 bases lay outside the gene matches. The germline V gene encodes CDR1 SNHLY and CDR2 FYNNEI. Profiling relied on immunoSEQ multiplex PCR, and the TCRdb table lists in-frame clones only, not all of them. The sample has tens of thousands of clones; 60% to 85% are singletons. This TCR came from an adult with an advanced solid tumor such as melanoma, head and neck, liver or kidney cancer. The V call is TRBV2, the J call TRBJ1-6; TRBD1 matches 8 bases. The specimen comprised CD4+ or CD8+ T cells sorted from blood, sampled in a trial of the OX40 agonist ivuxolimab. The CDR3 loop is CASSEGDRGPPLHF. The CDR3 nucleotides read TGTGCCAGCAGTGAAGGTGACAGGGGTCCACCCCTCCACTTT.